A single sample is the source of the 6 T cell receptor beta chains below, sequenced in a study of T cell changes during pregnancy in multiple sclerosis. Method: immunoSEQ multiplex PCR; TCRdb's copy keeps in-frame clones and lacks some. The sample lists 45,000 to 65,000 clones, 85% to 95% seen once, with 3% to 3.5% in the top ten. Source: CD8+ T cells from peripheral blood mononuclear cells, taken in the third trimester of pregnancy. The source is a female donor with multiple sclerosis, enrolled in a pregnancy study.

This clone was detected once. The chain has TRBV6-5 and TRBJ2-7, with 13 bases aligning to TRBD2. Germline V CDR1 and CDR2: MNHEY, SVGAGI. CDR3 length: 14 residues. Trimming at V came to 6 bases and at J to 6 bases, leaving 5 bases not matched to a gene. The CDR3 protein is CASRPLAGGPEQYF. The CDR3 region has the DNA TGTGCCAGCAGACCACTAGCGGGAGGGCCCGAGCAGTACTTC.

The rearrangement joins TRBV5-6 to TRBJ2-3, with TRBD2 identical over 7 bases. The J segment lost 2 bases and the V segment lost 4 bases, leaving 10 bases of the junction unmatched. Germline V gene data show CDR1 as SGHDT and CDR2 as YYEEEE. The CDR3 consists of 16 residues. CDR3 in amino acids: CASSLLAGDSTDTQYF. The CDR3 coding sequence is TGTGCCAGCAGCCTCCTCGCGGGGGACTCCACAGATACGCAGTATTTT.

The chain links TRBV29-1 to TRBJ2-5; TRBD2 matches 8 bases. Gene TRBJ2-7 matches the end of the DNA better, so the J call may be wrong. The CDR3 contains 18 residues. Germline V gene sequence: CDR1 SQVTM, CDR2 ANQGSEA. CDR3 sequence: CSVEDPRTSNTAPYEQYF. DNA of the CDR3: TGCAGCGTTGAAGATCCCCGGACTAGCAATACCGCACCCTACGAGCAGTACTTC.

This rearrangement joins TRBV6-5 to TRBJ2-7; 8 nucleotides match TRBD1. This CDR3 is 14 amino acids long. Per the germline V gene, CDR1 is MNHEY and CDR2 is SVGAGI. The ends lost 6 bases at V and 3 bases at J; junction bases unmatched: 7. The CDR3 sequence: CASSPDRGHYEQYF. As DNA, the CDR3 is TGTGCCAGCAGCCCCGACAGGGGACACTACGAGCAGTACTTC.

This clone was seen only once. The chain joins TRBV12-5 to TRBJ2-1; D not certain. In germline, CDR1 is LGHNT, CDR2 FRNRAP. This CDR3 is 17 amino acids long. The V and J ends lost 2 bases and 6 bases respectively, with 20 bases between them. CDR3 coding DNA: TGTGCTAGTGGTTTGCCCAGGCCGGCCCAGAGTCCCAATGAGCAGTTCTTC. Translation gives CASGLPRPAQSPNEQFF.

By frequency in the sample, this clone is medium-sized. The chain employs TRBV27 and TRBJ2-7; no definite D call. This CDR3 has 12 amino acids. Per germline, CDR1 MNHEY and CDR2 SMNVEV (reference sequence). Trimming took off 8 bases at V and 2 bases at J, with 10 bases between the two ends. The CDR3 is CASPIIAYEQYF. In DNA form, the CDR3 reads TGTGCCAGCCCTATCATAGCCTACGAGCAGTACTTC.